This is a list of T cell receptor beta chains from one sample in a study of cytomegalovirus exposure and HLA in healthy donors. The table came from immunoSEQ multiplex PCR; TCRdb's copy has only in-frame clones and leaves some out. The sample has just under 70,000 clones; about 81% are singletons. The sample comprised PBMCs. The receptors shown here come from a human donor in good health. CDR3s include the opening cysteine and the closing phenylalanine or tryptophan. A D gene is named only where the DNA matches it firmly. Clone size is shown for a subset of rows, as once, few, many or a class of expanded clone.

d_gene,v_gene,abundance,j_gene,CDR3nt,CDR3aa
TRBD1,TRBV5-1,.,TRBJ1-4,TGCGCCAGCAGCTCCGGGACAGTGGAAGAAAAACTGTTTTTT,CASSSGTVEEKLFF
.,TRBV6-1,.,TRBJ2-5,TGTGCCAGCAGTGAAGTGTGGGCGGAGACCCAGTACTTC,CASSEVWAETQYF
.,TRBV4-1,few,TRBJ1-2,TGCGCCAGCAGCCAAGGTGATACAGGGTACGGCTACACCTTC,CASSQGDTGYGYTF
.,TRBV7-3,.,TRBJ2-3,TGTGCCAGCAGCCAGTCGGCGGGGAACACAGATACGCAGTATTTT,CASSQSAGNTDTQYF
.,TRBV5-4,.,TRBJ1-2,TGTGCCAGCAGCTTGGAACCCGCACGGGGTGGGGGCTACACCTTC,CASSLEPARGGGYTF
.,TRBV19,.,TRBJ1-6,TGTGCCAGTAGATCAACAGGAATTAATTCACCCCTCCACTTT,CASRSTGINSPLHF
TRBD1,TRBV9,.,TRBJ2-7,TGTGCCAGCAGCGTCAGGGACAGGGGATACGAGCAGTACTTC,CASSVRDRGYEQYF
.,TRBV11-3,once,TRBJ2-7,TGTGCCAGCAGCTTAGGCGGGGGCGACTCCTACGAGCAGTACTTC,CASSLGGGDSYEQYF
.,TRBV28,.,TRBJ1-5,TGTGCCAGCAAAGGGGGTCGTAGCAATCAGCCCCAGCATTTT,CASKGGRSNQPQHF
TRBD1,TRBV11-1,.,TRBJ1-2,TGTGCCAGCAGCCGCGGACAGGGAAGCTCCTATGGCTACACCTTC,CASSRGQGSSYGYTF
TRBD1,TRBV7-8,.,TRBJ2-7,TGTGCCAGCAGCTTGGGACAGGGGAGGTATGGCTCCTACGAGCAGTACTTC,CASSLGQGRYGSYEQYF
TRBD1,TRBV7-8,few,TRBJ2-2,TGTGCCAGCAGCTTAGTGACAGGGGGCAGCACCGGGGAGCTGTTTTTT,CASSLVTGGSTGELFF
.,TRBV27,.,TRBJ1-2,TGTGCCAGCAGCCACAGGGTCGGGTATGGCTACACCTTC,CASSHRVGYGYTF
.,TRBV19,few,TRBJ1-2,TGTGCCAGTACCTTAGGGAGCTATGGCTACACCTTC,CASTLGSYGYTF
.,TRBV7-3,.,TRBJ1-4,TGTGCCAGCAGCTTAACAGCGGGGGAAAAACTGTTTTTT,CASSLTAGEKLFF
.,TRBV7-9,.,TRBJ1-5,TGTTCCAGCAGCTTAGGGGAGCAGCCCCAGCATTTT,CSSSLGEQPQHF
.,TRBV12-5,.,TRBJ1-4,TGTGCTAGTGCCAAACAGGGTAATGAAAAACTGTTTTTT,CASAKQGNEKLFF
TRBD2,TRBV10-1,.,TRBJ2-3,TGCGCCAGCAGTGAGTCGACTAGCGGGTACACAGATACGCAGTATTTT,CASSESTSGYTDTQYF
TRBD2,TRBV14,.,TRBJ2-3,TGTGCCAGCAGTCCTATAGCGGGGGCAGATACGCAGTATTTT,CASSPIAGADTQYF
.,TRBV29-1,few,TRBJ2-7,TGCAGCGTTCGGTCTGGCTACGAGCAGTACTTC,CSVRSGYEQYF
.,TRBV5-4,.,TRBJ1-1,TGTGCCAGCAGCTTGCCACAGGCGACGAGCACTGAAGCTTTCTTT,CASSLPQATSTEAFF
.,TRBV1,.,TRBJ2-2,TGCACCAGCAGCCAAGGTAAGGGACAAGCGAACACCGGGGAGCTGTTTTTT,CTSSQGKGQANTGELFF
.,TRBV4-2,once,TRBJ1-4,TGTGCCAGCAGCCAAGAGCGGACAAGCGCCCAGGAAAAACTGTTTTTT,CASSQERTSAQEKLFF
.,TRBV6-5,.,TRBJ2-1,TGTGCCAGCAGTTCCCCGGGGGTAATAAAGGAGCAGTTCTTC,CASSSPGVIKEQFF
.,TRBV2,.,TRBJ2-1,TGTGCCAGCAACGGGGACACCACCTACAATGAGCAGTTCTTC,CASNGDTTYNEQFF
TRBD2,TRBV5-1,once,TRBJ2-1,TGCGCCAGCAGCTTGTCAGCGGGGGGGAGGTATAGAAATGAGCAGTTCTTC,CASSLSAGGRYRNEQFF
TRBD2,TRBV9,.,TRBJ2-3,TGTGCCAGCAGCGTAGATAGCGGGGGGGTAGATACGCAGTATTTT,CASSVDSGGVDTQYF
TRBD2,TRBV6-1,.,TRBJ2-3,TGTGCCAGCAGTGCATTATCAGCGGGGGGGGGCACAGATACGCAGTATTTT,CASSALSAGGGTDTQYF
.,TRBV9,.,TRBJ2-5,TGTGCCAGCAACCTAAATGGCGGAGAGACCCAGTACTTC,CASNLNGGETQYF